A single sample gave rise to the 20 T cell receptor beta chains below, sequenced in a study of blood T cell repertoires in COVID-19. Profiling relied on immunoSEQ multiplex PCR, and the TCRdb table lists in-frame clones only, not all of them. This table holds approximately 480,000 clones, about nine tenths found once. Sample: PBMCs or T cells enriched from blood (not recorded which). The receptors stem from a young woman who had recovered from COVID-19.

The chain has TRBV2 and TRBJ1-1, with a tentative D call TRBD1 (5 bases). The CDR3 is 13 amino acids. Germline CDR1 reads SNHLY; CDR2 reads FYNNEI. V lost 4 bases to trimming and J lost 3 bases, with 9 bases between them. The DNA for the CDR3 is TGTGCCAGCAGTGGGGTACAGGACACTGAAGCTTTCTTT. Its protein is CASSGVQDTEAFF.

This clone appeared once. CDR3 coding DNA: TGTGCCAGTAGTGGGGGACTAGCGCCTTACAATGAGCAGTTCTTC. Its translation is CASSGGLAPYNEQFF. The gene calls are TRBV19 and TRBJ2-1; TRBD2 aligns across 10 bases. The CDR3 runs to 15 residues. CDR1 and CDR2 from the germline V gene are LNHDA and SQIVND (reference sequence). Trimming cost V 5 bases and J 4 bases; bases outside gene matches: 5.

The chain joins TRBV27 to TRBJ1-1, with D maybe TRBD1 (6 bases). The germline gives CDR1 MNHEY, CDR2 SMNVEV (reference sequence). This CDR3 spans 16 amino acids. The V end was cut by 5 bases, the J end by 5 bases, with 21 bases between. CDR3 sequence: CASSPRREGDRTEAFF. The CDR3 DNA is TGTGCCAGCAGTCCTCGGCGGGAGGGGGATAGAACTGAAGCTTTCTTT.

V is TRBV7-2 and J is TRBJ1-2; 7 bases are a match to TRBD1. Unmatched junction bases numbered 6, after V lost 4 bases and J lost 4 bases. Per the germline V gene, CDR1 is SGHTA and CDR2 is FQGNSA. This CDR3 has 14 residues. This CDR3 reads CASSSKQGSYGYTF. The CDR3 DNA follows: TGTGCCAGCAGCTCCAAACAGGGGAGCTATGGCTACACCTTC.

This clone was seen more than once but under ten times. The chain employs TRBV28 and TRBJ1-2, with 8 bases that match TRBD1. CDR1 and CDR2 from the germline V gene are MDHEN and SYDVKM. V lost 7 bases, J lost 2 bases, and 6 bases stayed unmatched. The CDR3 sequence is 14 residues long. The CDR3 DNA sequence: TGTGCCAGCACCCTGGGACAGGAGAACTATGGCTACACCTTC. This encodes CASTLGQENYGYTF.

V is TRBV2 and J is TRBJ1-2; possible D gene TRBD1, 6 bases. This CDR3 is 13 amino acids long. Germline CDR1 reads SNHLY; CDR2 reads FYNNEI. The V end was cut by 4 bases, the J end by 6 bases, with 12 bases between. The CDR3 DNA reads TGTGCCAGCAGTGTGGACAGTCGCAATGGCTACACCTTC. Translating it yields CASSVDSRNGYTF.

The chain employs TRBV9 and TRBJ1-1, with 8 bases aligning to TRBD1. The CDR3 length is 15 residues. The V segment lost 4 bases and the J segment 0 bases; nucleotides outside the gene matches: 5. Germline V CDR1 and CDR2: SGDLS, YYNGEE. The CDR3 protein is CASSPGQGVNTEAFF. The CDR3 DNA reads as TGTGCCAGCAGCCCCGGACAGGGAGTGAACACTGAAGCTTTCTTT.

The chain employs TRBV27 and TRBJ1-1; the D gene is possibly TRBD1 (6 bases). There are 13 residues in the CDR3. V was cut by 5 bases and J by 0 bases, with 7 bases left in between. CDR1 and CDR2 (germline): MNHEY, SMNVEV (reference sequence). This CDR3 reads CASSHRVNTEAFF. The CDR3 nucleotides read TGTGCCAGCAGTCACAGGGTGAACACTGAAGCTTTCTTT.

V gene TRBV6-5 combines with J gene TRBJ1-2; TRBD1 matches at 10 bases. This CDR3 comprises 13 residues. The V gene end was trimmed by 5 bases and the J gene end by 5 bases; junction bases not matched to a gene: 2. Per germline, CDR1 MNHEY and CDR2 SVGAGI. The CDR3 nucleotides are TGTGCCAGCAGTCGACAGGGGGCGTATGGCTACACCTTC. It codes for CASSRQGAYGYTF.

The chain uses TRBV30 and TRBJ2-5, with D unclear. The CDR3 extends over 12 amino acids. Per germline, CDR1 GTSNPN and CDR2 SVGIG (reference sequence). The V end was cut by 1 base, the J end by 4 bases, with 7 bases between. The DNA for the CDR3 is TGTGCCTGGAGTGCTGGGCGAGAGACCCAGTACTTC. This sequence encodes CAWSAGRETQYF. The variable domain in full, with the rest retrieved from reference TRBV30 and TRBJ2-5, is SQTIHQWPATLVQPVGSPLSLECTVEGTSNPNLYWYRQAAGRGLQLLFYSVGIGQISSEVPQNLSASRPQDRQFILSSKKLLLSDSGFYLCAWSAGRETQYFGPGTRLLVL.

This clone was picked up a small number of times. This chain links TRBV6-5 with TRBJ1-2, with D tentatively TRBD1 (6 bases). The CDR3 consists of 14 residues. The germline V and J ends were trimmed by 5 bases and 5 bases, with 15 bases remaining between them. The germline V gene encodes CDR1 MNHEY and CDR2 SVGAGI. The CDR3, as DNA: TGTGCCAGCAGTCCTCCAGGGGATTGGTATGGCTACACCTTC. It translates to CASSPPGDWYGYTF.

The rearrangement uses TRBV7-2 and TRBJ2-1; the match to TRBD2 covers 10 bases. This CDR3 has 14 amino acids. Trimming took 6 bases from V and 7 from J; bases not matched to a gene: 6. Germline CDR1 SGHTA, CDR2 FQGNSA. The CDR3 DNA sequence: TGTGCCAGCAGGGCCGAGCGGGGGGGGAATGAGCAGTTCTTC. This codes for CASRAERGGNEQFF. The full variable domain, rest sourced from reference TRBV7-2 and TRBJ2-1, is GAGVSQSPSNKVTEKGKDVELRCDPISGHTALYWYRQSLGQGLEFLIYFQGNSAPDKSGLPSDRFSAERTGGSVSTLTIQRTQQEDSAVYLCASRAERGGNEQFFGPGTRLTVL.

The chain links TRBV11-2 to TRBJ2-2; a possible D gene is TRBD2 (5 bases). The germline CDR1 and CDR2 sequences are SGHAT and FQNNGV. The CDR3 is made up of 15 amino acids. V gave up 2 bases and J gave up 5 bases, with 12 bases separating them. The CDR3 DNA reads TGTGCCAGCAGCTTACGAGGGTCGGGAACCGGGGAGCTGTTTTTT. Its protein product is CASSLRGSGTGELFF.

As DNA, the CDR3 is TGTGCCAGCGGCGGACAGGGGGGTCAGCCCCAGCATTTT. As protein: CASGGQGGQPQHF. This chain connects TRBV2 to TRBJ1-5; 10 bases agree with TRBD1. Germline CDR1 is SNHLY and CDR2 is FYNNEI. The CDR3 runs to 13 residues. V was clipped by 8 bases and J by 6 bases; unmatched bases: 4.

The chain recombines TRBV7-9 with TRBJ2-3, with 11 bases aligning to TRBD2. Germline V gene sequence: CDR1 SEHNR, CDR2 FQNEAQ (reference sequence). Germline trimming cut 3 bases from V and 5 bases from J; bases unmatched to any gene: 4. The CDR3 is 15 residues long. This CDR3 reads CASSFSGGAGDTQYF. The CDR3 DNA follows: TGTGCCAGCAGCTTTAGCGGGGGGGCCGGAGATACGCAGTATTTT.

The chain employs TRBV7-9 and TRBJ2-5; tentatively, D is TRBD2 (5 bases). Trimming removed 5 bases at V and 7 bases at J, with 5 bases between. Germline V gene data show CDR1 as SEHNR and CDR2 as FQNEAQ (reference sequence). The CDR3 spans 10 residues. CDR3: CASSGGTQYF. In DNA, the CDR3 is TGTGCCAGCAGCGGAGGGACCCAGTACTTC.

This clone was recorded a few times. CDR3 protein: CASSPEGAGGYTF. CDR3 sequence (DNA): TGCGCCAGCAGCCCCGAGGGGGCTGGGGGCTACACCTTC. The rearrangement joins TRBV5-1 to TRBJ1-2; 7 bases match TRBD1. Germline lookup yields CDR1 SGHRS and CDR2 YFSETQ. This CDR3 region has 13 residues. Losses at the gene ends were 4 bases for V and 8 bases for J; bases not matched to a gene: 8.

This chain connects TRBV2 to TRBJ2-5, with 8 positions matching TRBD2. There are 16 residues in the CDR3. Germline assignment: CDR1 SNHLY and CDR2 FYNNEI. V gave up 3 bases and J gave up 3 bases; unmatched junction bases: 9. The CDR3 sequence is CASSDPGPAGEETQYF. CDR3 in DNA: TGTGCCAGCAGTGACCCTGGACCAGCGGGGGAAGAGACCCAGTACTTC.

The chain uses TRBV5-1 and TRBJ2-3; 9 nucleotides match TRBD2. Germline loops: CDR1 SGHRS, CDR2 YFSETQ. The CDR3 covers 15 residues. Trimming at V came to 2 bases and at J to 4 bases, leaving 5 bases not matched to a gene. The CDR3 region is CASSLAGGKADTQYF. The DNA for the CDR3 is TGCGCCAGCAGCTTAGCGGGGGGCAAGGCAGATACGCAGTATTTT.

This clone was recorded once. This chain uses TRBV5-6 with TRBJ1-5; no firm D call. Germline lookup yields CDR1 SGHDT and CDR2 YYEEEE. V dropped 4 bases and J dropped 7 bases, with 12 bases sitting between them. The CDR3 contains 13 residues. This CDR3 is CASSRGSGQPQHF. In DNA, the CDR3 is TGTGCCAGCAGCCGAGGGAGCGGACAGCCCCAGCATTTT.